This record concerns one T cell receptor beta chain sequence. Its specificity is unknown. This entry belongs to a study of siplizumab effects on memory and regulatory T cells. Regarding the study as a whole: Naive T cells appeared more diverse than memory cells and seemed to be major alloresponse contributors. The study found that mappable alloreactive CD4+ clones averaged about 70% Treg-derived with siplizumab and under 35% in controls.

CDR3 size: 16 residues. Between the trimmed V and J ends, which lost 1 base and 0 bases, there was a span of 10 bases. CDR1 is SGHDN, CDR2 FVKESK, per germline. Per sample, the assay covered approximately 91,000 TCR templates. Measured with immunoSEQ multiplex PCR; TCRdb has only the in-frame clones, and not every one. The sample consists of around 100,000 clones, 80% to 95% of them appearing once. The chain has TRBV14 and TRBJ2-1; D is tentatively TRBD1 or TRBD2 (5 bases each). This receptor was taken from a human donor in good health. Input material: non-Treg CD4+ T cells sorted from blood. This chain's CDR3 is CASSQVWGSSYNEQFF. DNA of the CDR3: TGTGCCAGCAGCCAAGTTTGGGGGAGCTCCTACAATGAGCAGTTCTTC.